The present T cell receptor beta chain was sequenced within a study of PD-L1 blockade in urothelial cancer. About the study: Atezolizumab (1,200 mg intravenously every 3 weeks) began in about 2014 for patients.

V lost 2 bases to trimming and J lost 2 bases; unmatched junction nucleotides: 4. Per the germline V gene, CDR1 is SGDLS and CDR2 is YYNGEE. The CDR3 is 15 residues long. The data were produced by immunoSEQ multiplex PCR, yet TCRdb's version contains in-frame clones alone and is incomplete. The top ten clones hold roughly 10% of a sample with about 88,000 clones, approximately 90% of them seen once. Patients had locally advanced or metastatic urothelial carcinoma. Points on this clone: Its antigen is as yet unknown.

General study findings and limits: Expansion of tumor-associated blood clones at 3 weeks was greater in durable-benefit patients. Pretreatment peripheral blood TCR clonality that fell below the median predicted better survival among the patients studied.

The V call is TRBV9, the J call TRBJ2-7; 10 positions agree with TRBD1. The sequence was obtained from a man aged 55 to 70 with urothelial cancer. Sequencing used PBMCs, obtained around atezolizumab (anti-PD-L1) treatment. The CDR3 here is CASSVRQGATYEQYF. The DNA for the CDR3 is TGTGCCAGCAGCGTTAGACAGGGGGCAACCTACGAGCAGTACTTC. Supplemented by reference TRBV9 and TRBJ2-7, the full variable domain reads DSGVTQTPKHLITATGQRVTLRCSPRSGDLSVYWYQQSLDQGLQFLIQYYNGEERAKGNILERFSAQQFPDLHSELNLSSLELGDSALYFCASSVRQGATYEQYFGPGTRLTVT.